The sequence of this TCR gamma chain was determined in a study of gamma-delta chains in newborns, infants, children. TCRdb reanalyzed the reads using CATT. The repertoire has 360 or so gamma-chain clones, around 3.3% of them found once; the top ten carry around half. CDR1 and CDR2 (germline): EGSNGY, YDSYNSKV. Unmatched junction bases numbered 2, after V lost 1 base and J lost 8 bases. The CDR3 is 11 amino acids. This clone has a handful of counts. A read error is the likely source, as a far larger clone sits one nucleotide away. Other nucleotide sequences in the sample specify the same CDR3. The V and J genes are TRGV2 and TRGJ1 or TRGJ2. The sequence was collected from a child who was a newborn, infant or young child, either healthy, febrile or measles-vaccinated (not recorded which). The sequencing sample was made of blood. The CDR3 here is CATWDGHKKLF. CDR3 bases: TGTGCCACCTGGGACGGTCATAAGAAACTCTTT.